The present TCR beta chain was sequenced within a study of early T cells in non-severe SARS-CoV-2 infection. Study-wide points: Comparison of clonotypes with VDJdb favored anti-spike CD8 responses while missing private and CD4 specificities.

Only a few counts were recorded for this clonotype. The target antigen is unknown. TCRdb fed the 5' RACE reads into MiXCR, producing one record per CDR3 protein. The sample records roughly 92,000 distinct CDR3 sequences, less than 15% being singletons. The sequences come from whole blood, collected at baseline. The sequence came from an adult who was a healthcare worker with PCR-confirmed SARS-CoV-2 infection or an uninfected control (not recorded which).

CDR3 bases: TGTGCCAGGCATTGGTCCCGGAACACTGAAGCTTTCTTT. It is translated as CARHWSRNTEAFF. The V call is TRBV6-4, the J call TRBJ1-1; D is undetermined. CDR3 length: 13 amino acids. Between the trimmed V and J ends, which lost 9 bases and 1 base, there was a span of 12 bases. Germline CDR1 and CDR2: MRHNA and SNTAGT.